This is a list of T cell receptor beta chains from one sample in a study of beta chain features in type 1 diabetes. The method was immunoSEQ multiplex PCR; TCRdb's version includes in-frame clones alone and lacks a portion of them. The table shows 350,000 to 450,000 clones, with about 15% occurring only once. Sequenced material: naive CD4+ T cells from blood. These receptor sequences come from a woman aged 18-30 years in good health. Both conserved end residues are part of each CDR3. Each record gives: V gene, CDR3 length, clone size, J gene, D gene, CDR3 protein, CDR3 DNA. D genes are given only for firm matches. Size values are once, few and many counts, or a class for expanded clones, and some rows have none.

V gene: TRBV7-3
CDR3 length: 14
clone size: once
J gene: TRBJ2-3
D gene: .
CDR3 protein: CASSLTEKLSAQYF
CDR3 DNA: TGTGCCAGCAGCTTAACGGAGAAGTTGTCGGCGCAGTATTTT

V gene: TRBV6-5
CDR3 length: 15
clone size: .
J gene: TRBJ2-1
D gene: .
CDR3 protein: CASARTWADYNEQFF
CDR3 DNA: TGTGCCAGCGCCAGAACCTGGGCTGATTACAATGAGCAGTTCTTC

V gene: TRBV6-5
CDR3 length: 13
clone size: few
J gene: TRBJ2-1
D gene: TRBD2
CDR3 protein: CASKRLAGGEQFF
CDR3 DNA: TGTGCCAGCAAAAGACTAGCGGGAGGTGAGCAGTTCTTC

V gene: TRBV18
CDR3 length: 19
clone size: .
J gene: TRBJ2-5
D gene: TRBD2
CDR3 protein: CASSPLTSGSGIGQETQYF
CDR3 DNA: TGTGCCAGCTCACCATTGACTAGCGGGAGTGGAATTGGGCAAGAGACCCAGTACTTC

V gene: TRBV7-2
CDR3 length: 14
clone size: few
J gene: TRBJ2-3
D gene: .
CDR3 protein: CASSPRTLTDTQYF
CDR3 DNA: TGTGCCAGCAGCCCGAGGACTTTGACAGATACGCAGTATTTT

V gene: TRBV21-1
CDR3 length: 16
clone size: .
J gene: TRBJ2-1
D gene: .
CDR3 protein: CASSSRVSGIVAEQFF
CDR3 DNA: TGTGCCAGCAGCAGTCGTGTTAGCGGGATAGTCGCGGAGCAGTTCTTC

V gene: TRBV25-1
CDR3 length: 14
clone size: .
J gene: TRBJ2-3
D gene: TRBD1
CDR3 protein: CASRAQGSTDTQYF
CDR3 DNA: TGTGCCAGCAGGGCACAGGGGAGCACAGATACGCAGTATTTT

V gene: TRBV5-4
CDR3 length: 15
clone size: few
J gene: TRBJ1-2
D gene: TRBD1
CDR3 protein: CASSFGNRGVMGYTF
CDR3 DNA: TGTGCCAGCAGCTTCGGGAACAGGGGCGTCATGGGCTACACCTTC

V gene: TRBV11-2
CDR3 length: 16
clone size: .
J gene: TRBJ1-4
D gene: TRBD1
CDR3 protein: CASSPQFRGRDEKLFF
CDR3 DNA: TGTGCCAGCAGCCCGCAATTCAGGGGGCGCGATGAAAAACTGTTTTTT

V gene: TRBV5-1
CDR3 length: 15
clone size: few
J gene: TRBJ1-2
D gene: .
CDR3 protein: CASSLGAETNYGYTF
CDR3 DNA: TGCGCCAGCAGCTTGGGGGCAGAAACTAACTATGGCTACACCTTC

V gene: TRBV28
CDR3 length: 14
clone size: .
J gene: TRBJ1-5
D gene: TRBD1
CDR3 protein: CASSPGQSNQPQHF
CDR3 DNA: TGTGCCAGCAGCCCGGGACAGTCTAATCAGCCCCAGCATTTT

V gene: TRBV5-1
CDR3 length: 17
clone size: .
J gene: TRBJ2-6
D gene: TRBD1
CDR3 protein: CASSLSGQSSGANVLTF
CDR3 DNA: TGCGCCAGCAGCTTGTCGGGACAGTCCTCTGGGGCCAACGTCCTGACTTTC

V gene: TRBV20-1
CDR3 length: 11
clone size: few
J gene: TRBJ2-7
D gene: .
CDR3 protein: CSARKLDEQYF
CDR3 DNA: TGCAGTGCTAGAAAGCTAGACGAGCAGTACTTC

V gene: TRBV7-3
CDR3 length: 15
clone size: few
J gene: TRBJ2-1
D gene: .
CDR3 protein: CASSLVLAEINEQFF
CDR3 DNA: TGTGCCAGCAGCTTAGTACTAGCCGAAATCAATGAGCAGTTCTTC

V gene: TRBV5-1
CDR3 length: 16
clone size: .
J gene: TRBJ2-6
D gene: .
CDR3 protein: CASSLGHSSGANVLTF
CDR3 DNA: TGCGCCAGCAGCTTGGGACATTCCTCTGGGGCCAACGTCCTGACTTTC

V gene: TRBV15
CDR3 length: 16
clone size: .
J gene: TRBJ1-5
D gene: TRBD1
CDR3 protein: CATGQGRNRMGQPQHF
CDR3 DNA: TGTGCCACAGGACAGGGACGTAATCGGATGGGTCAGCCCCAGCATTTT

V gene: TRBV6-6
CDR3 length: 14
clone size: .
J gene: TRBJ2-1
D gene: TRBD1
CDR3 protein: CASSYDRGLGEQFF
CDR3 DNA: TGTGCCAGCAGTTACGACAGGGGGCTAGGTGAGCAGTTCTTC

V gene: TRBV28
CDR3 length: 14
clone size: .
J gene: TRBJ2-5
D gene: .
CDR3 protein: CASRSPGEQETQYF
CDR3 DNA: TGTGCCAGCAGATCGCCAGGGGAACAAGAGACCCAGTACTTC

V gene: TRBV7-3
CDR3 length: 16
clone size: few
J gene: TRBJ2-7
D gene: .
CDR3 protein: CASSLAPGILPYEQYF
CDR3 DNA: TGTGCCAGCAGCCTTGCCCCCGGGATCTTGCCCTACGAGCAGTACTTC

V gene: TRBV19
CDR3 length: 13
clone size: .
J gene: TRBJ2-5
D gene: TRBD1
CDR3 protein: CASSGTGAQTQYF
CDR3 DNA: TGTGCCAGTTCCGGGACAGGGGCCCAGACCCAGTACTTC

V gene: TRBV9
CDR3 length: 14
clone size: few
J gene: TRBJ1-1
D gene: .
CDR3 protein: CASSVSIPSTEAFF
CDR3 DNA: TGTGCCAGCAGCGTATCCATCCCCAGCACTGAAGCTTTCTTT

V gene: TRBV29-1
CDR3 length: 14
clone size: .
J gene: TRBJ2-7
D gene: TRBD2
CDR3 protein: CSAGTSGSSGEQYF
CDR3 DNA: TGCAGCGCAGGGACTAGCGGGAGCTCGGGCGAGCAGTACTTC

V gene: TRBV18
CDR3 length: 15
clone size: few
J gene: TRBJ2-7
D gene: TRBD1
CDR3 protein: CASSPPGTGYYEQYF
CDR3 DNA: TGTGCCAGCTCACCACCCGGGACAGGGTACTACGAGCAGTACTTC

V gene: TRBV7-2
CDR3 length: 13
clone size: .
J gene: TRBJ2-3
D gene: .
CDR3 protein: CASSLQRADTQYF
CDR3 DNA: TGTGCCAGCAGCTTACAACGGGCAGATACGCAGTATTTT

V gene: TRBV7-9
CDR3 length: 13
clone size: .
J gene: TRBJ1-1
D gene: .
CDR3 protein: CASSPQVLEEAFF
CDR3 DNA: TGTGCCAGCAGCCCCCAAGTCCTGGAGGAAGCTTTCTTT

V gene: TRBV9
CDR3 length: 16
clone size: .
J gene: TRBJ2-1
D gene: .
CDR3 protein: CASSARGDSLYNEQFF
CDR3 DNA: TGTGCCAGCAGCGCCCGAGGGGACTCCCTGTACAATGAGCAGTTCTTC